These 26 T cell receptor beta chains were all obtained from the same sample, sequenced in a study of blood T cell repertoires in COVID-19. Sequencing was performed with immunoSEQ multiplex PCR; in TCRdb, only in-frame clones are kept and a portion is missing. The sample consists of about 230,000 clones, 65% to 90% of them appearing once. Sequencing was performed on peripheral blood. All receptors come from a woman in her forties or fifties with acute or convalescent COVID-19.

The chain recombines TRBV13 with TRBJ1-1; 7 nucleotides match TRBD1. With 2 bases clipped from V and 1 base from J, the junction kept 1 base outside the gene matches. There are 14 residues in the CDR3. Germline V gene data show CDR1 as PRHDT and CDR2 as FYEKMQ (reference sequence). The CDR3 DNA is TGTGCCAGCAGCTTAACAGGGGCGAACACTGAAGCTTTCTTT. Translated, it gives CASSLTGANTEAFF.

Turning to this clone: The sample holds other DNA sequences that translate to the same CDR3. The rearrangement links TRBV5-4 to TRBJ2-5, with 9 nucleotides matching TRBD1. V gave up 4 bases and J gave up 4 bases; unmatched junction bases: 8. Germline V CDR1 and CDR2: SGHNT, YYREEE (reference sequence). The CDR3 has 15 residues. CDR3 region: CASSLTQGAGETQYF. Here the CDR3 DNA reads TGTGCCAGCAGCCTTACACAGGGGGCAGGAGAGACCCAGTACTTC.

This clone was detected once. The V and J genes are TRBV28 and TRBJ2-3, with a possible D match to TRBD2 (8 bases). CDR1 MDHEN and CDR2 SYDVKM come from the germline V gene. The V gene lost 4 bases and the J gene lost 2 bases, with 22 bases spanning the gap. CDR3 length: 18 amino acids. This chain's CDR3 is CASSSGQAGTRVTDTQYF. As DNA, the CDR3 is TGTGCCAGCAGTTCCGGACAGGCCGGGACTAGAGTCACAGATACGCAGTATTTT.

Comments on this clone: The identical CDR3 is also encoded by other nucleotide sequences in the sample. The chain employs TRBV7-2 and TRBJ1-3, with 7 bases that match TRBD1. This CDR3 region has 15 residues. Germline loops: CDR1 SGHTA, CDR2 FQGNSA. Trimming took 3 bases from V and 1 from J; bases not matched to a gene: 3. In DNA form, the CDR3 reads TGTGCCAGCAGCTTGAGACAGGGATCTGGAAACACCATATATTTT. The encoded protein is CASSLRQGSGNTIYF. Using reference TRBV7-2 and TRBJ1-3 for the parts outside the CDR3, the full variable domain is GAGVSQSPSNKVTEKGKDVELRCDPISGHTALYWYRQSLGQGLEFLIYFQGNSAPDKSGLPSDRFSAERTGGSVSTLTIQRTQQEDSAVYLCASSLRQGSGNTIYFGEGSWLTVV.

The chain combines TRBV6-6 with TRBJ1-1, with D unresolved. CDR3 length equals 13 residues. The V gene's germline CDR1 is MNHNY and CDR2 SVGAGI (reference sequence). V lost 6 bases and J 1 base, leaving 9 bases between the germline ends. CDR3 bases: TGTGCCAGCAGATCCGGGTGGAACACTGAAGCTTTCTTT. Its protein product is CASRSGWNTEAFF.

This clone showed up just once. The rearrangement links TRBV7-6 to TRBJ2-4; 10 nucleotides align to TRBD2. The germline CDR1 and CDR2 sequences are SGHVS and FNYEAQ. The V gene end was trimmed by 5 bases and the J gene end by 0 bases; junction bases not matched to a gene: 7. This CDR3 spans 17 amino acids. For the CDR3, the DNA is TGTGCCAGCAGCCCCGCTAGCGGGAGTTTAGCCAAAAACATTCAGTACTTC. It encodes CASSPASGSLAKNIQYF.

This chain connects TRBV14 to TRBJ2-1, with TRBD2 matching over 12 bases. V lost 5 bases to trimming and J lost 7 bases; unmatched junction nucleotides: 12. CDR1 is SGHDN and CDR2 is FVKESK in the germline V gene. The CDR3 contains 17 residues. CDR3 DNA: TGTGCCAGCAGCGGCGACGCGACTAGCGGGAGTTGGAATGAGCAGTTCTTC. This gives the protein CASSGDATSGSWNEQFF.

In this sample, this clone turned up once. The chain recombines TRBV11-3 with TRBJ2-3; D ambiguous. With 0 bases removed from V and 1 base from J, the gap between germline ends came to 14 bases. Germline CDR1 reads SGHNT; CDR2 reads YENEEA. The CDR3 is 17 amino acids. The CDR3 region is CASSLERPGWGTDTQYF. CDR3 nucleotides: TGTGCCAGCAGCTTAGAGAGGCCCGGCTGGGGCACAGATACGCAGTATTTT.

V usage is TRBV28 and J usage is TRBJ1-5; 7 positions match TRBD1. The CDR3 sequence is 16 residues long. With V trimmed by 7 bases and J by 2 bases, 11 bases remained unmatched. CDR1 MDHEN and CDR2 SYDVKM come from the germline V gene. The chain's CDR3 is CASTESGGHGNQPQHF. DNA for the CDR3: TGTGCCAGCACAGAATCAGGGGGACACGGCAATCAGCCCCAGCATTTT. Together with reference TRBV28 and TRBJ1-5, the CDR3 gives the full variable domain: DVKVTQSSRYLVKRTGEKVFLECVQDMDHENMFWYRQDPGLGLRLIYFSYDVKMKEKGDIPEGYSVSREKKERFSLILESASTNQTSMYLCASTESGGHGNQPQHFGDGTRLSIL.

This clone was seen repeatedly, ten times or more. Additional DNA sequences in this sample encode the identical CDR3. The chain recombines TRBV25-1 with TRBJ2-3, with 10 bases aligning to TRBD2. The germline gives CDR1 MGHDK, CDR2 SYGVNS. The CDR3 contains 18 residues. J was trimmed by 2 bases and V by 2 bases; bases with no gene match: 10. CDR3 coding DNA: TGTGCCAGCAGTGAAATCGCTAGCGGGAGAGGGGACACAGATACGCAGTATTTT. It yields the protein CASSEIASGRGDTDTQYF.

The genes are TRBV27 and TRBJ1-2; 8 bases match TRBD1. The V and J ends lost 5 bases and 0 bases, in that order; junction bases with no gene match: 5. Looked up from germline, CDR1 is MNHEY and CDR2 is SMNVEV (reference sequence). The CDR3 sequence is 15 residues long. CDR3 sequence: CASSLGRGPNYGYTF. The CDR3 region has the DNA TGTGCCAGCAGTCTGGGCAGGGGGCCTAACTATGGCTACACCTTC.

CDR3 amino acids: CASSSAGTGVIGGYTF. Here the CDR3 DNA reads TGCGCCAGCAGCTCCGCCGGGACAGGGGTGATTGGGGGCTACACCTTC. The chain couples TRBV5-1 to TRBJ1-2, with 10 bases aligning to TRBD1. The CDR3 spans 16 residues. J gave up 8 bases and V 3 bases, and 13 bases lay outside the gene matches. Germline-derived CDR1 and CDR2 are SGHRS and YFSETQ.

This rearrangement joins TRBV27 to TRBJ1-1; D is unclear. CDR1 is MNHEY, CDR2 SMNVEV, per germline (reference sequence). CDR3 length: 15 residues. V dropped 0 bases and J dropped 1 base, with 9 bases sitting between them. CDR3: CASSLSAAGNTEAFF. The CDR3 DNA is TGTGCCAGCAGTTTATCCGCGGCGGGGAACACTGAAGCTTTCTTT.

This chain joins TRBV14 and TRBJ2-1; possibly TRBD2 for D (6 bases). The CDR3 loop spans 16 amino acids. The V end lost 0 bases, the J end lost 2 bases, and 11 bases lay between the germline ends. Germline V CDR1 and CDR2: SGHDN, FVKESK. The chain's CDR3 is CASSQEWASAYNEQFF. Here the CDR3 DNA reads TGTGCCAGCAGCCAAGAATGGGCTAGCGCCTACAATGAGCAGTTCTTC.

V gene TRBV5-6 combines with J gene TRBJ2-3; 8 bases match TRBD2. CDR3 length equals 14 residues. Germline V gene data show CDR1 as SGHDT and CDR2 as YYEEEE. With V trimmed by 4 bases and J by 6 bases, 7 bases remained unmatched. This chain's CDR3 is CASSPRAGGDTQYF. The CDR3 DNA is TGTGCCAGCAGCCCTAGGGCGGGAGGCGATACGCAGTATTTT. Looking up the rest from reference TRBV5-6 and TRBJ2-3 gives the full variable domain: DAGVTQSPTHLIKTRGQQVTLRCSPKSGHDTVSWYQQALGQGPQFIFQYYEEEERQRGNFPDRFSGHQFPNYSSELNVNALLLGDSALYLCASSPRAGGDTQYFGPGTRLTVL.

This clone was found once. The genes are TRBV7-9 and TRBJ1-2; D not resolved. Trimming took off 5 bases at V and 4 bases at J, with 11 bases between the two ends. The CDR3 loop spans 13 amino acids. Germline CDR1 reads SEHNR; CDR2 reads FQNEAQ (reference sequence). The CDR3 DNA sequence: TGTGCCAGCAGCAACTTTGCGGGCTATGGCTACACCTTC. It encodes CASSNFAGYGYTF.

This clone has just a few counts. The chain combines TRBV12-3 or TRBV12-4 with TRBJ1-1; D remains unclear. This CDR3 has 13 residues. V lost 6 bases, J lost 4 bases, and 12 bases lay in between. The CDR3 sequence is CASSTSGSTEAFF. CDR3 in DNA: TGTGCCAGCAGCACCTCGGGGTCCACTGAAGCTTTCTTT.

The chain has TRBV30 and TRBJ2-1; 11 bases align to TRBD2. Germline values: CDR1 GTSNPN, CDR2 SVGIG (reference sequence). CDR3 length: 16 amino acids. V trimming: 0 bases; J trimming: 5 bases; junction bases outside the gene matches: 6. CDR3 DNA: TGTGCCTGGAGTGTAATAGGGACTAGCGGAAACAATGAGCAGTTCTTC. Residues: CAWSVIGTSGNNEQFF.

The V gene is TRBV15, the J gene TRBJ1-5; no clear D. V was clipped by 0 bases and J by 6 bases, with 9 bases between them. Germline loops: CDR1 LNHNV, CDR2 YYDKDF (reference sequence). The CDR3 extends over 14 amino acids. Here the CDR3 DNA reads TGTGCCACCAGCAGAGACCCCCAGGCTCAGCCCCAGCATTTT. Residues: CATSRDPQAQPQHF.

The rearrangement joins TRBV3-1 (or the pseudogene TRBV3-2) to TRBJ1-1; no reliable D call. This CDR3 has 14 amino acids. Between the trimmed V and J ends, which lost 4 bases and 4 bases, there was a span of 13 bases. Germline V CDR1 and CDR2: LGHDT, YNNKEL (reference sequence). CDR3 DNA: TGTGCCAGCAGCCGCCTCAGGACTATCACTGAAGCTTTCTTT. Its translation: CASSRLRTITEAFF.

This sequence joins TRBV3-1 (or the pseudogene TRBV3-2) and TRBJ2-2; 9 bases agree with TRBD2. Germline V gene sequence: CDR1 LGHDT, CDR2 YNNKEL (reference sequence). Trimming took 4 bases from V and 6 from J; bases not matched to a gene: 15. This CDR3 contains 18 residues. The CDR3 nucleotides are TGTGCCAGCAGCCCCAGATGGGACTCTGCGGGAGGGCCCGGGGAGCTGTTTTTT. This encodes CASSPRWDSAGGPGELFF.

This chain links TRBV3-1 (or the pseudogene TRBV3-2) with TRBJ1-2, with 8 bases fitting TRBD1. CDR3 length: 14 residues. The ends lost 2 bases at V and 6 bases at J; junction bases unmatched: 5. CDR1 LGHDT and CDR2 YNNKEL come from the germline V gene (reference sequence). CDR3 sequence reads: CASSQSDRGHGYTF. Here the CDR3 DNA reads TGTGCCAGCAGCCAAAGTGACAGGGGTCATGGCTACACCTTC.

This clone turned up a few times. This chain links TRBV24-1 with TRBJ1-5; maybe TRBD1 (5 bases). V was shortened by 3 bases and J by 3 bases, with 11 bases between the two germline ends. The V gene's germline CDR1 is KGHDR and CDR2 SFDVKD. The CDR3 covers 15 residues. CDR3 sequence: CATSDGGEYNQPQHF. The CDR3, as DNA: TGTGCCACCAGTGATGGGGGGGAGTACAATCAGCCCCAGCATTTT.

V is TRBV6-1 and J is TRBJ2-1; 13 bases line up with TRBD2. The V gene's germline CDR1 is MNHNS and CDR2 SASEGT. CDR3 length equals 18 residues. With V trimmed by 3 bases and J by 5 bases, 10 bases remained unmatched. The CDR3 sequence is CASSEGLAGRKTHNEQFF. CDR3 DNA sequence: TGTGCCAGCAGTGAGGGACTAGCGGGAAGGAAAACCCACAATGAGCAGTTCTTC.

This clone has just one count. The gene calls are TRBV30 and TRBJ1-1; no clear D gene. Germline values: CDR1 GTSNPN, CDR2 SVGIG (reference sequence). Trimming pared 2 bases from V and 2 bases from J, leaving 6 bases between. The CDR3 runs 12 residues. The CDR3 protein is CAWSPGNTEAFF. The CDR3 DNA reads as TGTGCCTGGAGTCCGGGAAACACTGAAGCTTTCTTT. The whole variable domain, remainder taken from reference TRBV30 and TRBJ1-1, is SQTIHQWPATLVQPVGSPLSLECTVEGTSNPNLYWYRQAAGRGLQLLFYSVGIGQISSEVPQNLSASRPQDRQFILSSKKLLLSDSGFYLCAWSPGNTEAFFGQGTRLTVV.

The chain is built from TRBV21-1 and TRBJ2-3; the table's D gene call, TRBD2, was not cross checked with the DNA. TRBV21-1 is noted as a pseudogene. The CDR3 sequence is 17 residues long. CDR3 region: CASSNGQRITSTDTQYF. The CDR3 DNA follows: TGTGCCAGCAGCAACGGGCAGCGGATCACTAGCACAGATACGCAGTATTTT.